The rows below give T cell receptor beta chains drawn from one sample of a study of cytomegalovirus exposure and HLA in healthy donors. Measured with immunoSEQ multiplex PCR; TCRdb has only the in-frame clones, and not every one. The data show about 160,000 clones, 80% to 85% seen once. Sequencing input: PBMCs. Receptors originate from a man in his thirties or forties in good health and CMV-seronegative. Each CDR3 is given with its conserved first and last residue. A D gene is named only where the DNA matches it firmly. Size is stated for part of the rows, as once, few or many counts, or as a class when the clone is expanded.

d_call	j_call	clone_size	v_call	cdr3_nt	cdr3_aa
.	TRBJ2-1	.	TRBV7-6	TGTGCCAGCAGCCTGAAAACGCGGCGGGACTACAATGAGCAGTTCTTC	CASSLKTRRDYNEQFF
.	TRBJ1-4	.	TRBV5-4	TGTGCCAGCAGCTTGGTACAGAGTGGAAATGAAAAACTGTTTTTT	CASSLVQSGNEKLFF
.	TRBJ2-7	.	TRBV11-3	TGTGCCAGCAGCTTGCGGGACAGCTCCTACGAGCAGTACTTC	CASSLRDSSYEQYF
.	TRBJ1-2	.	TRBV7-2	TGTGCCAGCAGCTTCACCAGGGAATTGAACTATGGCTACACCTTC	CASSFTRELNYGYTF
TRBD1	TRBJ1-2	.	TRBV12-5	TGTGCTAGTGGTCCAGAAGGGACAGCCAATACCTATGGCTACACCTTC	CASGPEGTANTYGYTF
TRBD1	TRBJ2-7	.	TRBV6-6	TGTGCCAGCAGTCCACAGGGGGACAACGAGCAGTACTTC	CASSPQGDNEQYF
.	TRBJ1-1	.	TRBV9	TGTGCCAGCAGCGTAGTGGGGGAGGGGGCTGAAGCTTTCTTT	CASSVVGEGAEAFF
TRBD1	TRBJ2-2	.	TRBV5-1	TGCGCCAGCAGAAGACCGGGACAGGGGGCCACCGGGGAGCTGTTTTTT	CASRRPGQGATGELFF
.	TRBJ1-1	.	TRBV28	TGTGCCAGCAGTTCCCAGACTGAAGCTTTCTTT	CASSSQTEAFF
.	TRBJ2-7	.	TRBV6-1	TGTGCCAGCAGTGAAGCCTCTCTTACCTACGAGCAGTACTTC	CASSEASLTYEQYF
TRBD1	TRBJ2-7	.	TRBV10-3	TGTGCCATCAAGCCGGGACAGGGGACATCCTACGAGCAGTACTTC	CAIKPGQGTSYEQYF
.	TRBJ2-1	.	TRBV29-1	TGCAGCGTTGAAGAGAGCGGGAATGAGCAGTTCTTC	CSVEESGNEQFF
.	TRBJ2-2	.	TRBV2	TGTGCCAGCGGGACTCTAGCGAACACCGGGGAGCTGTTTTTT	CASGTLANTGELFF
.	TRBJ2-5	.	TRBV6-1	TGTGCCAGCAGTGACCTTCAAGAGACCCAGTACTTC	CASSDLQETQYF
.	TRBJ2-7	.	TRBV4-1	TGCGCCAGCAGCCAAGATAGAGGGATTAACTACGAGCAGTACTTC	CASSQDRGINYEQYF
TRBD2	TRBJ2-2	.	TRBV4-3	TGCGCCAGCAGCCAAGCCCTTTGGACTAGCGGGGGGAGTTGGGCCGGGGAGCTGTTTTTT	CASSQALWTSGGSWAGELFF
.	TRBJ2-2	.	TRBV18	TGTGCCAGCTCACCACTGCAACTAGCCAACACCGGGGAGCTGTTTTTT	CASSPLQLANTGELFF
.	TRBJ2-7	.	TRBV6-5	TGTGCCAGCAGTTACGGTAGCGGACTAACCTACGAGCAGTACTTC	CASSYGSGLTYEQYF
.	TRBJ2-5	.	TRBV28	TGTGCCAGCAGCCTGGAGGGGGGGCGAGGGCAGTACTTC	CASSLEGGRGQYF
TRBD2	TRBJ2-1	.	TRBV7-2	TGTGCCAGCAGCTGGGGGCTAGCGGGGACCCACGGGAATGAGCAGTTCTTC	CASSWGLAGTHGNEQFF
TRBD2	TRBJ2-1	.	TRBV18	TGTGCCAGCTCGGGGGCGACTAGCGGTTACAATGAGCAGTTCTTC	CASSGATSGYNEQFF
.	TRBJ2-2	.	TRBV9	TGTGCCAGCAGCCACTCATTAAGTGAGGACACCGGGGAGCTGTTTTTT	CASSHSLSEDTGELFF
.	TRBJ2-3	once	TRBV21-1	TGTGCCAGCAGCCGACTGGGCCGCGGGGACCCGACAGATACGCAGTATTTT	CASSRLGRGDPTDTQYF
TRBD1	TRBJ1-1	once	TRBV2	TGTGCCAGCAGAAAGGGGACAGCGAACACTGAAGCTTTCTTT	CASRKGTANTEAFF
TRBD2	TRBJ2-1	.	TRBV13	TGTGCCAGCAGCTCGACTAGCGGGCCCTACAATGAGCAGTTCTTC	CASSSTSGPYNEQFF
.	TRBJ1-6	.	TRBV28	TGTGCCAGCAGTGTATACTCGACAGATCTTGGTTCACCCCTCCACTTT	CASSVYSTDLGSPLHF
TRBD1	TRBJ1-5	.	TRBV6-5	TGTGCCAGCAGGTCGACAGGGGTAGGGCAGCCCCAGCATTTT	CASRSTGVGQPQHF
.	TRBJ1-1	.	TRBV19	TGTGCCAGTAGTGCGGGCGTCTACATGAACACTGAAGCTTTCTTT	CASSAGVYMNTEAFF
.	TRBJ1-2	few	TRBV5-8	TGTGCCAGCCGACCAAGACATTCAGCTAACTATGGCTACACCTTC	CASRPRHSANYGYTF
.	TRBJ1-2	.	TRBV7-9	TGTGCCAGCAGCTTAACCCGGGGTCCACGTGATGGCTACACCTTC	CASSLTRGPRDGYTF
.	TRBJ1-6	many	TRBV6-5	TGTGCCAGCAGTTACCCACAGAATTCACCCCTCCACTTT	CASSYPQNSPLHF
TRBD1	TRBJ1-5	.	TRBV6-1	TGTGCCAGCAGTGATTGGGTTTCCGGGACAGAGAATCAGCCCCAGCATTTT	CASSDWVSGTENQPQHF
.	TRBJ2-5	.	TRBV19	TGTGCCAGTAGTTCGTCATTGGGGGCCGAGGGGTACTTC	CASSSSLGAEGYF
.	TRBJ1-1	.	TRBV19	TGTGCCAGTAGCAAGACAGGACTGAACACTGAAGCTTTCTTT	CASSKTGLNTEAFF
TRBD1	TRBJ2-7	.	TRBV28	TGTGCCAGCAGTTTGGGGACAGGGGCCTACGAGCAGTACTTC	CASSLGTGAYEQYF
.	TRBJ1-1	.	TRBV7-2	TGTGCCAGCAGCTTAGGGAGATTTAATGCTTTCTTT	CASSLGRFNAFF
.	TRBJ2-5	.	TRBV27	TGTGCCAGCAGTTTTAAGCTTCAAGAGACCCAGTACTTC	CASSFKLQETQYF
.	TRBJ1-5	once	TRBV5-5	TGTGCCAGCAGCTTGGCCGGGTCAGGGGGCAATCAGCCCCAGCATTTT	CASSLAGSGGNQPQHF
TRBD1	TRBJ2-7	.	TRBV4-1	TGCGCCAGCTCTCGGGACAGGGTATACTCCTACGAGCAGTACTTC	CASSRDRVYSYEQYF
TRBD1	TRBJ2-2	.	TRBV2	TGTGCCAGCGTCCCCGGGACAGAGAACACCGGGGAGCTGTTTTTT	CASVPGTENTGELFF
TRBD1	TRBJ2-7	once	TRBV28	TGTGCCAGCAATACCCCGGGACAGGGGTTCCACGAGCAGTACTTC	CASNTPGQGFHEQYF
.	TRBJ2-7	few	TRBV30	TGTGCCTGGAGTGTTCCCTTCCGGCGGCCAGGGCTAACGAGGGAGCAGTACTTC	CAWSVPFRRPGLTREQYF
.	TRBJ2-3	.	TRBV30	TGTGCCTGGAGCAGAGGGAATAGCGCAGATACGCAGTATTTT	CAWSRGNSADTQYF
TRBD2	TRBJ2-1	.	TRBV7-9	TGTGCCAGCAACAAGCGGGAGACCTACAATGAGCAGTTCTTC	CASNKRETYNEQFF
TRBD2	TRBJ2-7	.	TRBV13	TGTGCCAGCAGCCGTTCCGGGGGGAAGTACTTC	CASSRSGGKYF
.	TRBJ2-3	.	TRBV7-9	TGTGCCAGCAGCTTAAGCGGAGGGTTCGCAGATACGCAGTATTTT	CASSLSGGFADTQYF
.	TRBJ2-1	once	TRBV5-1	TGCGCCAGCAGCTTGTTGGGGAGGGAGCAGTTCTTC	CASSLLGREQFF
.	TRBJ2-5	.	TRBV2	TGTGCCAGCAGTGTCGTCCTCGAGACCCAGTACTTC	CASSVVLETQYF
.	TRBJ1-6	.	TRBV27	TGTGCCAGCAGTTCGGTCAATTGGGTGGATGGTGGCATGTACTTGGACGGGGGTAATTCACCCCTCCACTTT	CASSSVNWVDGGMYLDGGNSPLHF
TRBD2	TRBJ2-7	.	TRBV18	TGTGCCAGCTCGGCGGGACTAGCGGCCTCCTACGAGCAGTACTTC	CASSAGLAASYEQYF
.	TRBJ1-3	few	TRBV5-4	TGTGCCAGCAGCCGCACCGGGACTTCGGGAGACACCATATATTTT	CASSRTGTSGDTIYF
.	TRBJ1-2	.	TRBV28	TGTGCCAGCCAAGAGGGTGGCATCAACTATGGCTACACCTTC	CASQEGGINYGYTF
.	TRBJ1-5	.	TRBV5-3	TGTGCCAGAAGCGCGAACAGGGCTAGCAATCAGCCCCAGCATTTT	CARSANRASNQPQHF
TRBD1	TRBJ2-7	.	TRBV19	TGTGCCAGTAGTCCGAGCACCGGGACAGTGATCTACGAGCAGTACTTC	CASSPSTGTVIYEQYF
TRBD2	TRBJ2-3	.	TRBV5-4	TGTGCCAGCAGCGACATTACTAGCGGGGGCCACCGGGTCACAGATACGCAGTATTTT	CASSDITSGGHRVTDTQYF
.	TRBJ2-7	.	TRBV5-4	TGTGCCAGCAGCTTGGGAGGGTCCGGGACTCTCTCCTACGAGCAGTACTTC	CASSLGGSGTLSYEQYF
.	TRBJ2-3	once	TRBV7-9	TGTGCCAGCAGCTTACCGGGTCAGGGGTGGTTAGGAGATACGCAGTATTTT	CASSLPGQGWLGDTQYF